This T cell receptor beta chain appears in the sequencing data of a study of blood T cell repertoires in COVID-19. The wider study: Samples came from the United States, Italy and Spain, spanning acute and convalescent COVID-19. T cells, B-cell-depleted T cells, or PBMCs provided the cDNA or gDNA that served as material.

Which cohort a participant joined came from the clinical history participants gave. V lost 10 bases and J 6 bases, leaving 16 bases between the germline ends. CDR1 MNHEY and CDR2 SVGAGI come from the germline V gene. CDR3 length equals 14 residues. In the source study's methods: Amplifying reference gene primers gave estimates of nucleated cell counts. Measured with immunoSEQ multiplex PCR; TCRdb has only the in-frame clones, and not every one. V, J and clone size derive from that table, while D and trimming were established from the DNA sequence. The sample contains hundreds of thousands of clones, roughly 85% of which appear only once.

This sequence was found in a middle-aged woman who had recovered from COVID-19. The V call is TRBV6-5, the J call TRBJ1-6; D unclear. Material for sequencing was PBMCs or T cells enriched from blood (not recorded which). CDR3 DNA: TGTGCCATCCGATCGGTGACTGTTAATTCACCCCTCCACTTT. Translation gives CAIRSVTVNSPLHF.